The present entry profiles one T cell receptor beta chain with its context. This sample was included in a study of cytomegalovirus exposure and HLA in healthy donors. The PCR contained 60 Vbeta and 13 Jbeta primers. Produced via immunoSEQ multiplex PCR; TCRdb's table is partial and in-frame only. This sample has more than 200,000 clones, with approximately 80% found just once. This sequence originates from a girl aged 10 to 17 in good health and CMV-seronegative. Sequencing was carried out using PBMCs.

CDR3 region: CASSFQGTYEQYF. In DNA form, the CDR3 reads TGTGCCAGCAGCTTTCAGGGCACCTACGAGCAGTACTTC. The genes are TRBV7-9 and TRBJ2-7, with D maybe TRBD1 (5 bases). Trimming pared 3 bases from V and 2 bases from J, leaving 8 bases between. Germline CDR1 and CDR2: SEHNR and FQNEAQ (reference sequence). This CDR3 spans 13 amino acids. Supplemented by reference TRBV7-9 and TRBJ2-7, the full variable domain reads DTGVSQNPRHKITKRGQNVTFRCDPISEHNRLYWYRQTLGQGPEFLTYFQNEAQLEKSRLLSDRFSAERPKGSFSTLEIQRTEQGDSAMYLCASSFQGTYEQYFGPGTRLTVT.